Presented here are 5 T cell receptor beta chains from one specimen sequenced in a study of blood T cell repertoires in COVID-19. Clones were sequenced by immunoSEQ multiplex PCR, and TCRdb holds only the in-frame ones, with some missing. The sample contains 200,000 to 250,000 clones, approximately 84% of which appear only once. Material: peripheral blood. Receptors originate from an elderly man with acute or convalescent COVID-19.

The chain recombines TRBV2 with TRBJ2-5; unclear D gene. Germline V CDR1 and CDR2: SNHLY, FYNNEI. The CDR3 runs to 11 residues. V was cut by 4 bases and J by 11 bases, with 11 bases left in between. The CDR3 nucleotides read TGTGCCAGCAGTGCCACGATGACTCAGTACTTC. Translated, it gives CASSATMTQYF.

The chain links TRBV10-3 to TRBJ2-7; TRBD2 agrees at 15 bases. Unmatched junction bases numbered 3, after V lost 2 bases and J lost 4 bases. The V gene's germline CDR1 is ENHRY and CDR2 SYGVKD. CDR3 size: 16 residues. CDR3 sequence: CAISEGGLAGGYEQYV. DNA of the CDR3: TGTGCCATCAGTGAGGGTGGACTAGCGGGAGGGTACGAGCAGTACGTC.

The V gene is TRBV7-8, the J gene TRBJ2-3; the match to TRBD2 covers 8 bases. The CDR3 covers 15 residues. V gave up 3 bases and J gave up 3 bases; unmatched junction bases: 5. The germline V gene encodes CDR1 SGHVS and CDR2 FQNEAQ. The CDR3 nucleotides are TGTGCCAGCAGCTTGGGAGCGGGAGCTACAGATACGCAGTATTTT. Its translation is CASSLGAGATDTQYF.

CDR3: CASSVRTGNTGELFF. The CDR3 region has the DNA TGTGCCAGCAGCGTAAGGACAGGAAACACCGGGGAGCTGTTTTTT. The chain is built from TRBV9 and TRBJ2-2; TRBD1 matches 7 bases. Germline V gives CDR1 SGDLS, CDR2 YYNGEE. J was trimmed by 2 bases and V by 1 base; bases with no gene match: 2. The CDR3 consists of 15 residues.

V gene TRBV24-1 combines with J gene TRBJ2-1; TRBD2 aligns across 7 bases. CDR1 KGHDR and CDR2 SFDVKD come from the germline V gene. The J segment lost 15 bases and the V segment lost 4 bases, leaving 8 bases of the junction unmatched. This CDR3 region has 12 residues. Written as DNA, the CDR3 is TGTGCCACCAGTGAGGGGGGGTACGTCCTGTTCTTC. Protein product: CATSEGGYVLFF.